Described below is a single T cell receptor (beta chain) sequence and its context. This clone's antigen is unknown. Base qualities are not at hand, and no much larger clone is one base apart. This entry belongs to a study of blood T cell repertoires in COVID-19 (dated by TCRdb to the early 2020s). Looking at the study overall: Samples covering the acute and convalescent phases of COVID-19 were provided by collaborators in the United States, Italy and Spain. The prospective study material was composed of cDNA or gDNA derived from T cells, B-cell-depleted T cells, or PBMCs. The dataset comprised deeply sampled blood TCRbeta repertoires from subjects exposed to, actively infected with, or recovered from COVID-19. A freely available public database, intended as a resource for researchers studying the immune response to SARS-CoV-2, is where the repertoires were released. Samples were obtained from the ongoing ImmuneRACE study (first 160 participants) and from 1,000 to 1,500 subjects provided by 6 global collaborators. The sample metadata nearly always contained a de-identified subject ID, COVID-19 status, age in years and sex. Where HLA class I and class II types were available, the types were taken from metadata supplied by the sample provider, not from assay-based typing. The research as a whole found: How much clinical and demographic metadata was included differed by source and by participant, and the metadata was provided uncurated.

The cysteine opens and the phenylalanine closes a CDR3 of 13 amino acids. The read is trimmed to its CDR3 DNA, 39 bases read in frame from base 1. The V end loses 7 bases and the J end loses 6 bases, and a stretch of 18 bases separates them. The germline V gene (reference sequence) yields GTSNPN for CDR1 and SVGIG for CDR2. The immunoSEQ Assay, a bias-controlled multiplex PCR, was used to amplify TCRbeta CDR3 regions from genomic DNA. Per the source publication's procedure: Within the assay, amplification of reference gene primers was used to estimate how many nucleated cells each sample contained. To quantify the absolute abundance of each unique TCRbeta CDR3 rearrangement, sequence reads were collapsed and filtered. For each sample, productive Simpson clonality was calculated by taking the square root of Simpson's diversity index across productive rearrangements. This immuneACCESS table, as held by TCRdb, lists in-frame sequences with V and J called but not all clones. Of the missing ones, under half trace to an unresolved V gene in checked studies; the others have no known cause. Clone size and the V and J calls come from that table; the DNA yielded D and trimming. This sample is represented by 150,000 to 200,000 clones; around 80% of them were singletons. The ten largest clones add up to roughly 12% of the sample.

Participants in the prospective study were aged about 18 to 95 years, lived in about two dozen United States geographic areas, and enrolled through a virtual design. To assign participants to cohorts, the prospective study relied on clinical history that participants themselves reported in a screening survey and a study questionnaire. Recovered participants in ImmuneRACE Cohort 3 were defined by two consecutive negative NP/OP PCR tests, clearance by a healthcare professional, or resolution of symptoms. Each participant in the prospective study had whole blood, serum and a nasopharyngeal or oropharyngeal swab collected by mobile phlebotomists. Additional blood draws and questionnaires over an approximately 2-month period could optionally be provided by prospective study participants. Blood samples from the prospective study were shipped frozen or at room temperature prior to DNA extraction.

The sample taken for sequencing was PBMCs or T cells enriched from blood (not recorded which). This sequence uses TRBV30 and TRBJ1-2; tentative D gene TRBD1, with 5 bases matching. The sequence was obtained from a man aged 45 to 65 who had recovered from COVID-19. The nucleotides are TGTGCCTTAAAGTTAGGCCCGGGGGATGGCTACACCTTC. This translates into CALKLGPGDGYTF.